The text below deals with one TCR beta chain. Its antigen is undetermined. The record originates from a study of cytomegalovirus exposure and HLA in healthy donors. General study findings and limits: A later analysis reported that several of the most significant clusters appeared to be linked to common viral pathogens, among them Epstein-Barr virus.

Primers included in the PCR were 60 Vbeta and 13 Jbeta primers. Sequencing used immunoSEQ multiplex PCR; TCRdb keeps in-frame clones, though not all of them. The sample has about 160,000 clones; 82% are singletons. CDR3 length: 16 amino acids. V lost 0 bases, J lost 5 bases, and 16 bases lay in between. Germline V lookup: CDR1 SGHRS, CDR2 YFSETQ. The clonotype comes from a girl aged 5-17 years in good health and CMV-seropositive. The genes are TRBV5-1 and TRBJ2-3, with D tentatively TRBD2 (6 bases). Sequences were obtained from PBMCs. The CDR3 DNA sequence: TGCGCCAGCAGCTTGGCGGCGGGGCCGCGCGGAGATACGCAGTATTTT. Protein sequence: CASSLAAGPRGDTQYF. The complete variable domain, with remaining parts taken from reference TRBV5-1 and TRBJ2-3, reads KAGVTQTPRYLIKTRGQQVTLSCSPISGHRSVSWYQQTPGQGLQFLFEYFSETQRNKGNFPGRFSGRQFSNSRSEMNVSTLELGDSALYLCASSLAAGPRGDTQYFGPGTRLTVL.